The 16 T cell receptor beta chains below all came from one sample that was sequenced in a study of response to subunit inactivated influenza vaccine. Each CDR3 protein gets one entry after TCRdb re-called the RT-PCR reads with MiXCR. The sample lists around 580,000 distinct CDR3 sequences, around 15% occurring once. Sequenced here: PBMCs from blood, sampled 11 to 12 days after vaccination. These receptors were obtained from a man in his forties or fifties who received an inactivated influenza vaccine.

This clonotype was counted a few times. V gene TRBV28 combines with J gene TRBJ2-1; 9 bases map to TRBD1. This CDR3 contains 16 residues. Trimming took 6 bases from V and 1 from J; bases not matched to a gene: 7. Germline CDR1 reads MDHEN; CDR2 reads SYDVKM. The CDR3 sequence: CASSESGTGSYNEQFF. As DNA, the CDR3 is TGTGCCAGCAGCGAGTCCGGGACAGGGTCCTACAATGAGCAGTTCTTC.

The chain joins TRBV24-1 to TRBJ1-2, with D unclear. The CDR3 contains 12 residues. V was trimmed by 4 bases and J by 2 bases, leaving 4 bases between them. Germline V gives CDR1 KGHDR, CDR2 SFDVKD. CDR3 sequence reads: CATSDSNYGYTF. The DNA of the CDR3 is TGTGCCACCAGTGACAGCAACTATGGCTACACCTTC.

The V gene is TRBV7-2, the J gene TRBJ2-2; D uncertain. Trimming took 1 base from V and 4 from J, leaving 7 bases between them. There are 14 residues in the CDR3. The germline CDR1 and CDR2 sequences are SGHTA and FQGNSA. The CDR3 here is CASSLERFTGELFF. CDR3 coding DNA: TGTGCCAGCAGCTTAGAACGGTTCACCGGGGAGCTGTTTTTT.

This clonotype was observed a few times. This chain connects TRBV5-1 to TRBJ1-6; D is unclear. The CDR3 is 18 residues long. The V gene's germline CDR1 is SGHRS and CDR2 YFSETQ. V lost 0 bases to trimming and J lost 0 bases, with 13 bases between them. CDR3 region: CASSLVGQQRSYNSPLHF. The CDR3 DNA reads TGCGCCAGCAGCTTGGTTGGCCAACAGCGCTCCTATAATTCACCCCTCCACTTT.

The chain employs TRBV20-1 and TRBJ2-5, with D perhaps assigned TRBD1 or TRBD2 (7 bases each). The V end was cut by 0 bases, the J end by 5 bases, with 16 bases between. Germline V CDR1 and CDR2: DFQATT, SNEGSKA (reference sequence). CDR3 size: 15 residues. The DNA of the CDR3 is TGCAGTGCTAGAGAGGGACACAGGGGAGGGGAGACCCAGTACTTC. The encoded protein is CSAREGHRGGETQYF.

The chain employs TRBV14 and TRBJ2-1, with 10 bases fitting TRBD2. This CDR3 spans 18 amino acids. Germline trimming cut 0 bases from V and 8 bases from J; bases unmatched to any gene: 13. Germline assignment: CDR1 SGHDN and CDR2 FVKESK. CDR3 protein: CASSQDPNSGRIHYEQFF. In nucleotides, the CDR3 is TGTGCCAGCAGCCAAGATCCGAATAGCGGGAGGATTCATTATGAGCAGTTCTTC. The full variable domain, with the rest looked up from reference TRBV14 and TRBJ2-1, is EAGVTQFPSHSVIEKGQTVTLRCDPISGHDNLYWYRRVMGKEIKFLLHFVKESKQDESGMPNNRFLAERTGGTYSTLKVQPAELEDSGVYFCASSQDPNSGRIHYEQFFGPGTRLTVL.

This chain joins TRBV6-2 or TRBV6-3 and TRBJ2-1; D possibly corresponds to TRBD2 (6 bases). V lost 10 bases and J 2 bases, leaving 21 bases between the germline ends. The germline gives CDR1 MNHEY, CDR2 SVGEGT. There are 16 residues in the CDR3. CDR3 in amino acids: CATLFSGGVAYNEQFF. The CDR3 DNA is TGTGCCACCCTATTTTCCGGGGGAGTCGCCTACAATGAGCAGTTCTTC.

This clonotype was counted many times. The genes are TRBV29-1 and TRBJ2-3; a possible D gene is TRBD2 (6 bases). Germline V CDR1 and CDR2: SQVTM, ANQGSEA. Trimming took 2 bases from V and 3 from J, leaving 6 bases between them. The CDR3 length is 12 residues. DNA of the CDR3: TGCAGCGTTGAACGGGGGACAGATACGCAGTATTTT. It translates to CSVERGTDTQYF.

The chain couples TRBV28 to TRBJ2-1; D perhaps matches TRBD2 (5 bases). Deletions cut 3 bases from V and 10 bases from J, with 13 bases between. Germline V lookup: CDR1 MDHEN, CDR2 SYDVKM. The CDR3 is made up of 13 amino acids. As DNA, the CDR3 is TGTGCCAGCAGTTTTATGAGGACGGGGGAGCAGTTCTTC. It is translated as CASSFMRTGEQFF.

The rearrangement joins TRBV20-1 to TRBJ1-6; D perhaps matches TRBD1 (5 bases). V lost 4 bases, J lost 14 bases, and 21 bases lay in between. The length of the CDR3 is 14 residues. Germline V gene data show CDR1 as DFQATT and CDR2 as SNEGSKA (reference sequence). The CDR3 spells CSATSGTLPGTLHF. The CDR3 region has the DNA TGCAGTGCTACATCTGGGACCCTGCCAGGAACCCTCCACTTT.

This chain's CDR3 is CSARDSGRGTKNIQYF. The CDR3 DNA reads as TGCAGTGCTAGAGATTCGGGACGGGGGACCAAAAACATTCAGTACTTC. The chain uses TRBV20-1 and TRBJ2-4, with D perhaps matching TRBD2 (6 bases). CDR1 is DFQATT and CDR2 is SNEGSKA in the germline V gene (reference sequence). The CDR3 is 16 residues long. Trimming took 0 bases from V and 2 from J, leaving 14 bases between them.

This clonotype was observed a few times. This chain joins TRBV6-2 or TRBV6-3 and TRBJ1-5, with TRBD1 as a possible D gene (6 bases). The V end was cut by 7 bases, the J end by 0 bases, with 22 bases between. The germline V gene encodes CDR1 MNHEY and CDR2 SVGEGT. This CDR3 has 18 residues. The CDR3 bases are TGTGCCAGCACCCACAGTGGACAGTGGGCTTATAGCAATCAGCCCCAGCATTTT. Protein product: CASTHSGQWAYSNQPQHF.

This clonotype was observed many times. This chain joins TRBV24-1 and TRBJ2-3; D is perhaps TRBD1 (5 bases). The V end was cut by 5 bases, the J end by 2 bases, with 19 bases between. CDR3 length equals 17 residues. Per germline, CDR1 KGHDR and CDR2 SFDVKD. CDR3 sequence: CATSGQQAQGYTDTQYF. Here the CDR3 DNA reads TGTGCCACCAGTGGACAACAAGCGCAGGGCTACACAGATACGCAGTATTTT.

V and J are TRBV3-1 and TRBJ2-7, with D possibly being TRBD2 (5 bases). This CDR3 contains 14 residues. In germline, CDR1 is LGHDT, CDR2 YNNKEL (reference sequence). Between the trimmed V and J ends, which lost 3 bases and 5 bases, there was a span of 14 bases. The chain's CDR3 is CASSHSYMGDEQYF. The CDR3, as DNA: TGTGCCAGCAGCCACTCGTACATGGGAGACGAGCAGTACTTC.

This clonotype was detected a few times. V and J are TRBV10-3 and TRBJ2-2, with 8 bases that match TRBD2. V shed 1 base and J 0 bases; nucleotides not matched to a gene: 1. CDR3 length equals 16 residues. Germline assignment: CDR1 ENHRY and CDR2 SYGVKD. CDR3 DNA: TGTGCCATCAGTGAGTTTAGCGGGACGAACACCGGGGAGCTGTTTTTT. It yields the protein CAISEFSGTNTGELFF.

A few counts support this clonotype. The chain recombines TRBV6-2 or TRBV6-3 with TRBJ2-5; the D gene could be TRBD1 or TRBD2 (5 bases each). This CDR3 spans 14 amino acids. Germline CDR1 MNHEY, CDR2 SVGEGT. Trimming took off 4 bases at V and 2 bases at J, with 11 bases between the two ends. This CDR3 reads CASSSQGVQETQYF. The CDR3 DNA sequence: TGTGCCAGCAGTTCTCAGGGAGTTCAAGAGACCCAGTACTTC.